The entry that follows covers one T cell receptor (beta chain) sequence. The record originates from a study of shared clonotypes between healthy human individuals. Germline V gene data show CDR1 as MNHEY and CDR2 as SVGAGI. The CDR3 consists of 15 residues. V dropped 3 bases and J dropped 7; count of bases not matched to a gene: 10. The sorted-subset replicate PCRs were given about 200 ng DNA, which is tens of thousands of T cell genomes. Sequencing was performed with immunoSEQ multiplex PCR; in TCRdb, only in-frame clones are kept and a portion is missing. This sample has millions of clones; approximately 93% occur once, and the top ten carry 0.39%.

V is TRBV6-5 and J is TRBJ1-2; 8 bases match TRBD1. The sequenced sample was naive CD4+ T cells from PBMCs. The sample's subset: CD45RA+ positively selected. This sequence originates from a man aged 18-30 years in good health. Some clones in this sample may be carry-over from other donors' samples. CDR3 sequence: CASSYSGQGPAGYTF. For the CDR3, the DNA is TGTGCCAGCAGTTATAGTGGACAGGGACCTGCTGGCTACACCTTC.